This TCR beta chain was identified in a study of cytomegalovirus exposure and HLA in healthy donors. The study, taken as a whole, reports: Later analysis indicated greater clonal expansion among HLA-associated TCR beta chains than among equally common other chains.

This clone was counted between two and nine times. What it recognizes is unknown. Trimming cost V 2 bases and J 9 bases, with 20 bases left between them. This CDR3 has 16 amino acids. CDR1 SGHTA and CDR2 FQGNSA come from the germline V gene. Primers for the PCR totalled 60 Vbeta and 13 Jbeta. Libraries were prepared by immunoSEQ multiplex PCR; TCRdb keeps only in-frame clonotypes and omits some of them. The sample carries over 150,000 clones, 68% recorded once. J is TRBJ2-1 and V is TRBV7-2, with TRBD1 as a possible D gene (6 bases). This receptor was taken from a woman aged 18 to 35 in good health and CMV-seropositive. The source material was PBMCs. The CDR3 loop is CASSLMGAPRGIEQFF. Here the CDR3 DNA reads TGTGCCAGCAGCTTAATGGGGGCGCCGCGCGGAATTGAGCAGTTCTTC.